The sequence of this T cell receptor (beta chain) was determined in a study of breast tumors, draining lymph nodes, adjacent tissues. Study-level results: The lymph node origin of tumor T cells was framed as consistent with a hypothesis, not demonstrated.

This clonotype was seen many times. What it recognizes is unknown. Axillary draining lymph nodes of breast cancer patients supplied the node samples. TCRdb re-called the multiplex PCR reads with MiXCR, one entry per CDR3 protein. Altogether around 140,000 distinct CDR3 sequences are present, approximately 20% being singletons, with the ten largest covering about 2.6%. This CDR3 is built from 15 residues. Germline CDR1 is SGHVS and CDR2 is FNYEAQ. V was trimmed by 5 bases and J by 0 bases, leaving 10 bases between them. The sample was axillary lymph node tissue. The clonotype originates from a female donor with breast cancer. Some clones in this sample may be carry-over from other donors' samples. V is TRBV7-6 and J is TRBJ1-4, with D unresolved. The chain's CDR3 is CASSVDLSTNEKLFF. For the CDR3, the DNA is TGTGCCAGCAGCGTAGACCTCTCAACTAATGAAAAACTGTTTTTT.